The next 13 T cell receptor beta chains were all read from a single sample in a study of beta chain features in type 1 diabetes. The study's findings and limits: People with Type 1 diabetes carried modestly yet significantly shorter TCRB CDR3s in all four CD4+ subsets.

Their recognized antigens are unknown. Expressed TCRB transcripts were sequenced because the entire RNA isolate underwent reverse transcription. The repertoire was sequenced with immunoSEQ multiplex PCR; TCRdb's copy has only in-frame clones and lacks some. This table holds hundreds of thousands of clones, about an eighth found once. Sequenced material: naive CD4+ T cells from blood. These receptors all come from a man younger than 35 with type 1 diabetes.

The CDR3 reads CASSYSIGGQPQHF. The CDR3 bases are TGTGCCAGCAGTTACTCGATTGGGGGCCAGCCCCAGCATTTT. The V call is TRBV6-6, the J call TRBJ1-5; possibly TRBD1 for D (6 bases). Germline V CDR1 and CDR2: MNHNY, SVGAGI (reference sequence). V gave up 0 bases and J gave up 7 bases, with 10 bases separating them. The CDR3 spans 14 residues.

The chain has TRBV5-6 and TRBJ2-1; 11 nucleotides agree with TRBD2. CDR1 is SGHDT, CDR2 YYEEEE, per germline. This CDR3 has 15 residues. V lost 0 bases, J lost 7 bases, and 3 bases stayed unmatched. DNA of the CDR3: TGTGCCAGCAGCTTGGTAGCGGGAGGGGAAAATGAGCAGTTCTTC. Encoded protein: CASSLVAGGENEQFF. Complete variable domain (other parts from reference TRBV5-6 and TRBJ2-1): DAGVTQSPTHLIKTRGQQVTLRCSPKSGHDTVSWYQQALGQGPQFIFQYYEEEERQRGNFPDRFSGHQFPNYSSELNVNALLLGDSALYLCASSLVAGGENEQFFGPGTRLTVL.

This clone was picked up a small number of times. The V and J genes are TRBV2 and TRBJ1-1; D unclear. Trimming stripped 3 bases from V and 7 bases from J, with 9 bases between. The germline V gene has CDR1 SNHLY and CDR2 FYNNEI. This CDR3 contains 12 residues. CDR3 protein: CASSDSGYEAFF. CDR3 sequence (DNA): TGTGCCAGCAGTGATTCGGGATATGAAGCTTTCTTT.

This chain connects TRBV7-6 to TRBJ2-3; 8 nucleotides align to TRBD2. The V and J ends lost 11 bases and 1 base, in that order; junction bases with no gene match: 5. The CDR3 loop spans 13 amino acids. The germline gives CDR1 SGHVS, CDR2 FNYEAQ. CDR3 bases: TGTGCCGCCGGGAGGGGAGGCACAGATACGCAGTATTTT. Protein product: CAAGRGGTDTQYF.

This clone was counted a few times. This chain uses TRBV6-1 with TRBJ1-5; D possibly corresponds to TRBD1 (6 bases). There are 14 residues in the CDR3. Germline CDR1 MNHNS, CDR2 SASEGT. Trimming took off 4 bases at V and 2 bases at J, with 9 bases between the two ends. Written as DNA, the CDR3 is TGTGCCAGCAGTGGCCGACAGGGCAATCAGCCCCAGCATTTT. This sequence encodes CASSGRQGNQPQHF.

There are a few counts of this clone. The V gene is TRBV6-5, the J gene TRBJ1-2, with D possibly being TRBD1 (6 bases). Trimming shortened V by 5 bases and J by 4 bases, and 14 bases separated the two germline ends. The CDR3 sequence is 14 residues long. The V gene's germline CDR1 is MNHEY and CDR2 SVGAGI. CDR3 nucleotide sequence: TGTGCCAGCAGTGGACAGCGCTTCTCCTATGGCTACACCTTC. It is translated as CASSGQRFSYGYTF.

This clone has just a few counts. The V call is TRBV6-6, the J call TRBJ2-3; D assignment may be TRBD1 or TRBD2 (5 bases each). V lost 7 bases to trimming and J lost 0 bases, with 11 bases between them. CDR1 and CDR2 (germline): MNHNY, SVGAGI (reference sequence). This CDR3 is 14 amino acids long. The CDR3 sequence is CASNRGGSTDTQYF. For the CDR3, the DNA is TGTGCCAGCAATAGGGGCGGGAGCACAGATACGCAGTATTTT.

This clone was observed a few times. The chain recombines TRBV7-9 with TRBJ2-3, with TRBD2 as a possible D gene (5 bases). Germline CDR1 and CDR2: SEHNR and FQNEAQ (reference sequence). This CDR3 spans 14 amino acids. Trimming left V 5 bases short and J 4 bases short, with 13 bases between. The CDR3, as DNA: TGTGCCAGCAGCGTCCTAATGCGGGCAGATACGCAGTATTTT. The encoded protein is CASSVLMRADTQYF.

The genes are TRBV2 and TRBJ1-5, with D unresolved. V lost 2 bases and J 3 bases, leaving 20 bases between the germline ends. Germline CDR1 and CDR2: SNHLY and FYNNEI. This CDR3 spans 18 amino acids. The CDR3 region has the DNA TGTGCCAGCAGTGAAAGTCTACGAACCGTCACTATCAATCAGCCCCAGCATTTT. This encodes CASSESLRTVTINQPQHF.

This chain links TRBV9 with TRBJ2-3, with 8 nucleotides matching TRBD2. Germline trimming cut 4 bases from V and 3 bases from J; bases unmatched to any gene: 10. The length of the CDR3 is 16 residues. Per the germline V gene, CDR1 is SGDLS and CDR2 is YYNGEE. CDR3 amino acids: CASSRQPGLGTDTQYF. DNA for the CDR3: TGTGCCAGCAGCCGCCAGCCGGGACTAGGGACAGATACGCAGTATTTT.

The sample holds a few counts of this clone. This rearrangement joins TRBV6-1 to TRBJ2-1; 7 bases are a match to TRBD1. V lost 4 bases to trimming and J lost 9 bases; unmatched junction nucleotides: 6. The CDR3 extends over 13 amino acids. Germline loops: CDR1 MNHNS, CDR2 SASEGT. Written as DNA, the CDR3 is TGTGCCAGCAGTGTAGAAGGGGGCGGTGAGCAGTTCTTC. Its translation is CASSVEGGGEQFF.

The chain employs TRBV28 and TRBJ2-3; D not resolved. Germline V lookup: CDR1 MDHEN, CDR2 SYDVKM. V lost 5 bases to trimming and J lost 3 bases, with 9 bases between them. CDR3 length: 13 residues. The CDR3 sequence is CASSPQLTDTQYF. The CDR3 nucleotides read TGTGCCAGCAGTCCACAGTTGACAGATACGCAGTATTTT. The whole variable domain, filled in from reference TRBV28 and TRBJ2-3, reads DVKVTQSSRYLVKRTGEKVFLECVQDMDHENMFWYRQDPGLGLRLIYFSYDVKMKEKGDIPEGYSVSREKKERFSLILESASTNQTSMYLCASSPQLTDTQYFGPGTRLTVL.

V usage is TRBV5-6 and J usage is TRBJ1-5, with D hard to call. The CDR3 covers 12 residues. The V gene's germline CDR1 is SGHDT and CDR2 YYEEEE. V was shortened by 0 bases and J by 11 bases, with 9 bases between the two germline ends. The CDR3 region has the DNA TGTGCCAGCAGCTTGGTTGAGGGAGCCCAGCATTTT. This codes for CASSLVEGAQHF.